This T cell receptor (beta chain) was recovered during a study of T cells after yellow fever vaccination. Findings of the study overall: Post-booster repertoires again held most primary-vaccination clones (roughly 96% CD4, about 90% CD8).

Remarks on this clonotype: Its matching antigen is unknown.

TCRdb ran MiXCR on the 5' RACE reads and lists one entry per CDR3 protein. In the table there are around 500,000 distinct CDR3 sequences, 21% of which are singletons. Sample: PBMCs, taken approximately 22 days after the first yellow fever vaccination. The sequence came from a young man who received the YFV17D yellow fever vaccine.

The CDR3 spells CSAPGGPAMTQYF. DNA for the CDR3: TGCAGTGCCCCCGGGGGGCCGGCCATGACGCAGTATTTT. This chain uses TRBV20-1 with TRBJ2-3, with a weak D call TRBD2 (7 bases). This CDR3 spans 13 amino acids. Per the germline V gene, CDR1 is DFQATT and CDR2 is SNEGSKA (reference sequence). Trimming shortened V by 6 bases and J by 9 bases, and 19 bases separated the two germline ends.